The rows below give T cell receptor beta chains drawn from one sample of a study of cytomegalovirus exposure and HLA in healthy donors. Profiled with immunoSEQ multiplex PCR; TCRdb holds only in-frame clones, not every one. Of 150,000 to 250,000 clones detected, roughly 79% appear once; the ten largest clones hold about 2.1%. Input material: PBMCs. These receptors were collected from a man aged 30-40 years in good health and CMV-seronegative. CDR3s include the opening cysteine and the closing phenylalanine or tryptophan. D genes are given only for firm matches. The listing skips clone size in some rows; elsewhere it reads once, few, many or a size class.

TGTGCCAGCAGCCAAAGTTTCGGGAACACTGAAGCTTTCTTT	CASSQSFGNTEAFF	NA	NA	TRBV14	TRBJ1-1
TGTGCCAGCAGTCCGCTAGGCGAGCGGGCGTACACAGATACGCAGTATTTT	CASSPLGERAYTDTQYF	once	NA	TRBV27	TRBJ2-3
TGTGCCAGCCGTCCCCAGTTGATTCCCGGGGAGCTGTTTTTT	CASRPQLIPGELFF	NA	NA	TRBV27	TRBJ2-2
TGTGCCAGCGGCTTACAGGGGAGTGGTACGGATACGCAGTATTTT	CASGLQGSGTDTQYF	NA	TRBD1	TRBV6-5	TRBJ2-3
TGTGCCAGCAGCTTAGCACAGGGGGCAACAGATACGCAGTATTTT	CASSLAQGATDTQYF	NA	TRBD1	TRBV11-2	TRBJ2-3
TGTGCCAGCAGCTTGGTTGGGGGGACAGGGAAGACAGATACGCAGTATTTT	CASSLVGGTGKTDTQYF	NA	TRBD1	TRBV5-8	TRBJ2-3
TGTGCCAGCAGGGAATCTCCGGGACTAGCGGGAGGAAATACGCAGTATTTT	CASRESPGLAGGNTQYF	NA	TRBD2	TRBV2	TRBJ2-3
TGTGCCAGCTCACCACTAGCGGGAGAATACGAGCAGTACTTC	CASSPLAGEYEQYF	NA	TRBD2	TRBV18	TRBJ2-7
TGTGCCAGCAGCTTAGATGAGTGGGAGGGCCGGGAGCAGTACTTC	CASSLDEWEGREQYF	once	TRBD2	TRBV11-2	TRBJ2-7
TGTGCCACCAGCAGAGAAACAGGGGGTCACTACGAGCAGTACTTC	CATSRETGGHYEQYF	NA	TRBD1	TRBV15	TRBJ2-7
TGTGCCAGCAGCCACATAGGAGCCCGGGACAGGGGCAACTATGGCTACACCTTC	CASSHIGARDRGNYGYTF	once	TRBD1	TRBV6-7	TRBJ1-2
TGTGCCAGTAGTCTCCGGGGAAATTACTACGAGCAGTACTTC	CASSLRGNYYEQYF	NA	NA	TRBV19	TRBJ2-7
TGTGCCAGCATGGGGACTAGCTTAAACGAGCAGTACTTC	CASMGTSLNEQYF	NA	TRBD2	TRBV6-6	TRBJ2-7
TGTGCCAGCAGTGTGACAGGGGGCGGTTCAGATACGCAGTATTTT	CASSVTGGGSDTQYF	NA	TRBD1	TRBV6-4	TRBJ2-3
TGCGCCAGCAGCTTGGACGGGAGAGACACCGGGGAGCTGTTTTTT	CASSLDGRDTGELFF	NA	NA	TRBV5-1	TRBJ2-2
TGCAGCGTTGATTGGTCGGTTCAAGAGACCCAGTACTTC	CSVDWSVQETQYF	NA	NA	TRBV29-1	TRBJ2-5
TGTGCCAGCAGCCAAGATCTCGGCGGATACAGCACAGATACGCAGTATTTT	CASSQDLGGYSTDTQYF	NA	NA	TRBV4-2	TRBJ2-3
TGTGCCAGCGCCACAGGATACAATGAGCAGTTCTTC	CASATGYNEQFF	NA	NA	TRBV6-5	TRBJ2-1
TGCGCCAGCAGCTTGGAACTAGCGGGAGGGACCGGGGAGCTGTTTTTT	CASSLELAGGTGELFF	few	TRBD2	TRBV5-1	TRBJ2-2
TGTGCCAGCAGTTTTTCCAGGACAGGGGGAGGGGAAAAACTGTTTTTT	CASSFSRTGGGEKLFF	few	TRBD1	TRBV27	TRBJ1-4
TGTGCCAGCAGCTTACGAGGGGGCGACGAGCAGTACTTC	CASSLRGGDEQYF	NA	TRBD1	TRBV7-9	TRBJ2-7
TGCAGCGTTGAAGATGTCAGATCTAACTATGGCTACACCTTC	CSVEDVRSNYGYTF	NA	NA	TRBV29-1	TRBJ1-2
TGTGCCAGCAGCCAAGCTGAGAGCTCCTACAATGAGCAGTTCTTC	CASSQAESSYNEQFF	few	NA	TRBV4-2	TRBJ2-1
TGTGCCAGCACAGACGCAGGGACAGGGGGCATGCAGTACTTC	CASTDAGTGGMQYF	NA	TRBD1	TRBV6-5	TRBJ2-7
TGTGCCAGCAGATATGGGACTATGGAGTACTTC	CASRYGTMEYF	NA	TRBD2	TRBV6-1	TRBJ2-7
TGCGCCAGCAGCCAAGGTTTGGGAACGGAGGGGTTAGAGCCCCAGCATTTT	CASSQGLGTEGLEPQHF	NA	NA	TRBV4-1	TRBJ1-5
TGCGCCAGCAGCTTGGGGACTGCCATGAACACTGAAGCTTTCTTT	CASSLGTAMNTEAFF	NA	NA	TRBV5-1	TRBJ1-1
TGTGCCAGCAGCATAGGACAGGGACCCCAAGAGACCCAGTACTTC	CASSIGQGPQETQYF	NA	TRBD1	TRBV9	TRBJ2-5
TGTGCCAGCAGCAAAGTCACATCGGGTACTAGCCGAGATCAAGAGACCCAGTACTTC	CASSKVTSGTSRDQETQYF	once	NA	TRBV21-1	TRBJ2-5
TGTGCCAGTAGTCCCGGGTTAGGCACTGAAGCTTTCTTT	CASSPGLGTEAFF	once	NA	TRBV19	TRBJ1-1
TGTGCCAGCAGTCCTCCCCCTCAGCCCCAGCATTTT	CASSPPPQPQHF	few	NA	TRBV28	TRBJ1-5
TGTGCCAGCAGTTTGACTAGCGTCGAGACCCAGTACTTC	CASSLTSVETQYF	once	TRBD2	TRBV25-1	TRBJ2-5
TGTGCCAGCAGCCCCCTGCTGGTCGGGAGAGGCGATGAGCAGTTCTTC	CASSPLLVGRGDEQFF	NA	NA	TRBV9	TRBJ2-1
TGCAGCGTTGGCGCCGATACCTACGAGCAGTACTTC	CSVGADTYEQYF	once	NA	TRBV29-1	TRBJ2-7
TGTGCCAGCAGTGCCTACCTCGGCTACGAGCAGTACTTC	CASSAYLGYEQYF	NA	NA	TRBV6-1	TRBJ2-7
TGTGCCAGCAGCTTAGTGGCATCCTACGAGCAGTACTTC	CASSLVASYEQYF	NA	NA	TRBV7-9	TRBJ2-7
TGTGCCAGCAGCAAAATTGCGGGAGGGGAGCAGTTCTTC	CASSKIAGGEQFF	NA	NA	TRBV21-1	TRBJ2-1
TGTGCCAGCAGTGAAGCGTCCGGTCCTACGATCGGGACCCAGTACTTC	CASSEASGPTIGTQYF	NA	NA	TRBV6-1	TRBJ2-5
TGTGCCTTCGACCCAGGGGCTGTGGACACTGAAGCTTTCTTT	CAFDPGAVDTEAFF	NA	NA	TRBV30	TRBJ1-1
TGTGCCAGCAGTACCAACAGGGGGATCAATCAGCCCCAGCATTTT	CASSTNRGINQPQHF	NA	TRBD1	TRBV28	TRBJ1-5
TGTGCCAGCAGATTCCCGGGACAGGGGGCATATCAAGAGACCCAGTACTTC	CASRFPGQGAYQETQYF	NA	TRBD1	TRBV7-6	TRBJ2-5
TGTGCCAGCAGTTACAGGGGTGGCACCGGGGAGCTGTTTTTT	CASSYRGGTGELFF	once	NA	TRBV6-5	TRBJ2-2
TGCAGCGCGGGGACCGGGACAGTAACCACCGGGGAGCTGTTTTTT	CSAGTGTVTTGELFF	NA	TRBD1	TRBV29-1	TRBJ2-2
TGTGCCAGCAGTTATCTGACAGGGGGACCCGGGGAGCTGTTTTTT	CASSYLTGGPGELFF	once	TRBD1	TRBV6-5	TRBJ2-2
TGTGCCAGCAGCTCGAAGACAGGGGGCCACGAGCAGTACTTC	CASSSKTGGHEQYF	NA	TRBD1	TRBV11-2	TRBJ2-7
TGTGCCAGCTCACCAGGACACAGTAGCAATCAGCCCCAGCATTTT	CASSPGHSSNQPQHF	once	NA	TRBV18	TRBJ1-5
TGTGCCAGCAGCGCCCAGGGGTTAACCTACGAGCAGTACTTC	CASSAQGLTYEQYF	few	NA	TRBV9	TRBJ2-7
TGTGCCAGCAGTCTAAACCCGGACACCCGGAGCTCCTACGAGCAGTACTTC	CASSLNPDTRSSYEQYF	NA	NA	TRBV27	TRBJ2-7
TGTGCCAGCAGCCCAGACAGCCGCTCCTACAATGAGCAGTTCTTC	CASSPDSRSYNEQFF	NA	NA	TRBV5-4	TRBJ2-1
TGTGCCAGCAGCTATCGGGGACAGCTAGTTAATTCACCCCTCCACTTT	CASSYRGQLVNSPLHF	NA	TRBD1	TRBV28	TRBJ1-6
TGCGCCAGCAGCTTGGAGGCAGGGGTGGTTTGGGCTTTCTTT	CASSLEAGVVWAFF	NA	NA	TRBV5-1	TRBJ1-1
TGTGCCAGCAGTGAAAAGGGACAGCAATCCTACGAGCAGTACTTC	CASSEKGQQSYEQYF	NA	TRBD1	TRBV25-1	TRBJ2-7